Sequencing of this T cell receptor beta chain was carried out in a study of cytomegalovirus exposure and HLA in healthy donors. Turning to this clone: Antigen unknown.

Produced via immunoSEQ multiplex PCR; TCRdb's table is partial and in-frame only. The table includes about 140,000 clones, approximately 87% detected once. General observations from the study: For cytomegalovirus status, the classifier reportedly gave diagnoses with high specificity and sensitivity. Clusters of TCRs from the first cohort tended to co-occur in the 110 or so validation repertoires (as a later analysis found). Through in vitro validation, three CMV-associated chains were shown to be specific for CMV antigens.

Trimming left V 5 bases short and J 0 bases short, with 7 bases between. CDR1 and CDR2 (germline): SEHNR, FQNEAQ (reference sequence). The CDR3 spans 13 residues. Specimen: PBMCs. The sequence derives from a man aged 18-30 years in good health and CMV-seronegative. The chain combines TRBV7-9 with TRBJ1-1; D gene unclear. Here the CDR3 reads CASSPYLNTEAFF. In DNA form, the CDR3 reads TGTGCCAGCAGCCCCTACTTGAACACTGAAGCTTTCTTT.